This is a list of T cell receptor beta chains from one sample in a study of T cells in Graves' hyperthyroidism and ophthalmopathy. Via MiXCR, TCRdb re-called the multiplex PCR reads, giving one row per CDR3 protein. The repertoire consists of under 250,000 distinct CDR3 sequences, with almost 25% occurring once and the leading ten covering approximately 35%. The sequenced sample consisted of blood. Every receptor here comes from a woman in her 40s with Graves' ophthalmopathy. Both conserved end residues are part of each CDR3. The D gene is left open where the match is weak. Size values are once, few and many counts, or a class for expanded clones, and some rows have none.

d_gene: -; abundance: -; len: 10; v_gene: TRBV29-1; j_gene: TRBJ1-1; CDR3aa: CSVARIEAFF; CDR3nt: TGCAGCGTCGCCAGGATTGAAGCTTTCTTT
d_gene: TRBD1; abundance: many; len: 20; v_gene: TRBV6-4; j_gene: TRBJ2-2; CDR3aa: CASSNTRDRGLLMGTGELFF; CDR3nt: TGTGCCAGCAGTAACACCCGGGACAGGGGGCTTCTGATGGGCACCGGGGAGCTGTTTTTT
d_gene: TRBD2; abundance: many; len: 13; v_gene: TRBV19; j_gene: TRBJ2-7; CDR3aa: CASRDGRADEQYF; CDR3nt: TGTGCCAGTAGAGACGGGAGGGCCGACGAGCAGTACTTC
d_gene: -; abundance: many; len: 13; v_gene: TRBV7-2; j_gene: TRBJ1-2; CDR3aa: CASSPFRMYGYTF; CDR3nt: TGTGCCAGCAGCCCCTTTAGGATGTATGGCTACACCTTC
d_gene: -; abundance: many; len: 16; v_gene: TRBV5-1; j_gene: TRBJ1-6; CDR3aa: CASSVQGHTSNSPLHF; CDR3nt: TGCGCCAGCAGCGTCCAGGGCCATACGAGTAATTCACCCCTCCACTTT
d_gene: -; abundance: -; len: 16; v_gene: TRBV6-1; j_gene: TRBJ2-7; CDR3aa: CASRGRGELKAYEQYF; CDR3nt: TGTGCCAGCAGGGGGCGGGGCGAACTAAAAGCCTACGAGCAGTACTTC
d_gene: -; abundance: many; len: 12; v_gene: TRBV28; j_gene: TRBJ2-7; CDR3aa: CASRISGYEQYF; CDR3nt: TGTGCCAGCAGGATATCGGGCTACGAGCAGTACTTC
d_gene: -; abundance: many; len: 14; v_gene: TRBV28; j_gene: TRBJ2-5; CDR3aa: CASSLLGSQETQYF; CDR3nt: TGTGCCAGCAGTTTATTGGGCTCCCAAGAGACCCAGTACTTC
d_gene: -; abundance: -; len: 12; v_gene: TRBV6-1; j_gene: TRBJ1-5; CDR3aa: CASSERSQPQHF; CDR3nt: TGTGCCAGCAGTGAACGGAGTCAGCCCCAGCATTTT
d_gene: TRBD1; abundance: -; len: 16; v_gene: TRBV6-1; j_gene: TRBJ1-2; CDR3aa: CASTKLGQAQNYGYTF; CDR3nt: TGTGCCAGCACCAAGCTCGGACAGGCCCAAAACTATGGCTACACCTTC
d_gene: -; abundance: once; len: 15; v_gene: TRBV7-3; j_gene: TRBJ2-5; CDR3aa: CASSRMGGLQETQYF; CDR3nt: TGTGCCAGCAGCCGCATGGGGGGGCTCCAAGAGACCCAGTACTTC
d_gene: -; abundance: many; len: 12; v_gene: TRBV6-5; j_gene: TRBJ2-7; CDR3aa: CASRTYPHEQYF; CDR3nt: TGTGCCAGCAGGACCTATCCCCACGAGCAGTACTTC
d_gene: -; abundance: many; len: 15; v_gene: TRBV28; j_gene: TRBJ1-1; CDR3aa: CASSNLLGLNTEAFF; CDR3nt: TGTGCCAGCAGTAATCTCCTCGGGTTGAACACTGAAGCTTTCTTT
d_gene: TRBD2; abundance: -; len: 16; v_gene: TRBV24-1; j_gene: TRBJ2-5; CDR3aa: CATSRETGGLQETQYF; CDR3nt: TGTGCCACCAGCAGAGAGACGGGAGGCCTCCAAGAGACCCAGTACTTC
d_gene: -; abundance: -; len: 14; v_gene: TRBV6-1; j_gene: TRBJ2-5; CDR3aa: CASSERRPQETQYF; CDR3nt: TGTGCCAGCAGTGAACGGAGACCTCAAGAGACCCAGTACTTC
d_gene: TRBD1; abundance: -; len: 13; v_gene: TRBV6-4; j_gene: TRBJ2-7; CDR3aa: CASSAPDRYEQYF; CDR3nt: TGTGCCAGCAGTGCGCCGGACAGGTACGAGCAGTACTTC
d_gene: TRBD1; abundance: many; len: 13; v_gene: TRBV20-1; j_gene: TRBJ2-5; CDR3aa: CSARTGGQETQYF; CDR3nt: TGCAGTGCTAGAACAGGGGGCCAAGAGACCCAGTACTTC
d_gene: -; abundance: -; len: 13; v_gene: TRBV9; j_gene: TRBJ1-6; CDR3aa: CASSAQVGSPLHF; CDR3nt: TGTGCCAGCAGCGCGCAGGTTGGTTCACCCCTCCACTTT
d_gene: -; abundance: many; len: 11; v_gene: TRBV20-1; j_gene: TRBJ2-5; CDR3aa: CSAEFWSDQYF; CDR3nt: TGCAGTGCGGAGTTTTGGTCGGACCAGTACTTC
d_gene: TRBD1; abundance: -; len: 15; v_gene: TRBV12-3/TRBV12-4; j_gene: TRBJ1-1; CDR3aa: CASSFLGQGGTEAFF; CDR3nt: TGTGCCAGCAGTTTCCTTGGACAGGGGGGCACTGAAGCTTTCTTT
d_gene: -; abundance: many; len: 14; v_gene: TRBV7-2; j_gene: TRBJ2-7; CDR3aa: CASSLFGGAYEQYF; CDR3nt: TGTGCCAGCAGCCTTTTTGGGGGGGCATACGAGCAGTACTTC
d_gene: -; abundance: -; len: 14; v_gene: TRBV12-3/TRBV12-4; j_gene: TRBJ2-7; CDR3aa: CASSRGPAVYEQYF; CDR3nt: TGTGCCAGCAGTCGAGGACCAGCGGTCTACGAGCAGTACTTC
d_gene: -; abundance: many; len: 16; v_gene: TRBV6-1; j_gene: TRBJ1-2; CDR3aa: CASSEVATGKNYGYTF; CDR3nt: TGTGCCAGCAGTGAAGTAGCGACAGGAAAAAACTATGGCTACACCTTC
d_gene: -; abundance: many; len: 16; v_gene: TRBV28; j_gene: TRBJ2-1; CDR3aa: CASSFFGGRTPNEQFF; CDR3nt: TGTGCCAGCAGTTTCTTCGGGGGGCGGACGCCCAATGAGCAGTTCTTC
d_gene: -; abundance: many; len: 15; v_gene: TRBV7-2; j_gene: TRBJ2-7; CDR3aa: CASSLVLADPYEQYF; CDR3nt: TGTGCCAGCAGCTTAGTTTTAGCGGATCCCTACGAGCAGTACTTC
d_gene: TRBD2; abundance: many; len: 18; v_gene: TRBV28; j_gene: TRBJ2-6; CDR3aa: CASSPLAGGSSGANVLTF; CDR3nt: TGTGCCAGCAGTCCCTTAGCGGGAGGAAGCTCTGGGGCCAACGTCCTGACTTTC
d_gene: TRBD1; abundance: -; len: 16; v_gene: TRBV27; j_gene: TRBJ1-1; CDR3aa: CASSPLLTGMNTEAFF; CDR3nt: TGTGCCAGCAGCCCCCTCTTGACAGGGATGAACACTGAAGCTTTCTTT
d_gene: -; abundance: -; len: 13; v_gene: TRBV30; j_gene: TRBJ2-2; CDR3aa: CAVEEGETGELFF; CDR3nt: TGTGCCGTGGAGGAGGGGGAGACCGGGGAGCTGTTTTTT
d_gene: -; abundance: many; len: 14; v_gene: TRBV30; j_gene: TRBJ1-5; CDR3aa: CAWSVKRSEQPQHF; CDR3nt: TGTGCCTGGAGTGTAAAGAGATCAGAACAGCCCCAGCATTTT
d_gene: -; abundance: many; len: 15; v_gene: TRBV6-1; j_gene: TRBJ2-1; CDR3aa: CASSGAGIAYNEQFF; CDR3nt: TGTGCCAGCAGTGGGGCCGGTATCGCCTACAATGAGCAGTTCTTC
d_gene: -; abundance: many; len: 14; v_gene: TRBV4-2; j_gene: TRBJ2-7; CDR3aa: CASSQDRRAYEQYF; CDR3nt: TGTGCCAGCAGCCAAGATAGAAGGGCCTACGAGCAGTACTTC
d_gene: TRBD2; abundance: many; len: 13; v_gene: TRBV5-1; j_gene: TRBJ2-7; CDR3aa: CASSLYSGSPSDF; CDR3nt: TGCGCCAGCAGCCTCTATAGCGGGAGCCCTTCTGACTTC
d_gene: -; abundance: -; len: 13; v_gene: TRBV19; j_gene: TRBJ1-1; CDR3aa: CASSTPGEVEAFF; CDR3nt: TGTGCCAGTAGTACCCCAGGGGAGGTTGAAGCTTTCTTT
d_gene: TRBD1; abundance: many; len: 15; v_gene: TRBV18; j_gene: TRBJ2-7; CDR3aa: CASSPTGQSSYEQYF; CDR3nt: TGTGCCAGCTCACCTACGGGACAGTCTTCTTACGAGCAGTACTTC